Presented here are 9 T cell receptor beta chains from one specimen sequenced in a study of shared clonotypes between healthy human individuals. Positive CCR7 selection of CD45RO-negative cells yielded the naive CD8 cells, and terminally differentiated effector memory CD45RA+ cells were excluded. TCRdb's copy holds only in-frame clones and misses some; the assay was immunoSEQ multiplex PCR. The data hold 560,000 or so clones, with 95% to 96% observed a single time. Sequencing was carried out using naive CD8+ T cells sorted from blood. These receptors were taken from a woman under 40 in good health.

The chain carries TRBV28 and TRBJ2-5, with D perhaps matching TRBD2 (6 bases). The CDR3 covers 14 residues. The V gene's germline CDR1 is MDHEN and CDR2 SYDVKM. V was trimmed by 3 bases and J by 2 bases, leaving 10 bases between them. The CDR3 sequence is CASSFLGGQETQYF. The CDR3 DNA follows: TGTGCCAGCAGTTTCCTGGGGGGACAAGAGACCCAGTACTTC.

The gene calls are TRBV4-2 and TRBJ2-7; D not resolved. V lost 0 bases, J lost 3 bases, and 9 bases lay in between. Germline loops: CDR1 LGHNA, CDR2 YNFKEQ. This CDR3 spans 14 amino acids. In nucleotides, the CDR3 is TGTGCCAGCAGCCAAGATCTAGGCAACTACGAGCAGTACTTC. Translated, it gives CASSQDLGNYEQYF.

The rearrangement links TRBV13 to TRBJ2-5; 7 bases agree with TRBD1. After removal of 5 bases from V and 4 bases from J, the junction contained 7 bases not matched to a gene. Per the germline V gene, CDR1 is PRHDT and CDR2 is FYEKMQ (reference sequence). This CDR3 has 14 amino acids. CDR3 sequence reads: CASSATGLGETQYF. DNA for the CDR3: TGTGCCAGCAGCGCGACAGGGCTGGGAGAGACCCAGTACTTC.

This clone was seen just once. This chain uses TRBV7-7 with TRBJ2-2; possibly TRBD1 for D (5 bases). CDR1 SSHAT and CDR2 FNYEAQ come from the germline V gene (reference sequence). V lost 4 bases and J lost 3, with 15 bases in between. The CDR3 covers 16 residues. This CDR3 reads CASSSRGIGDTGELFF. The CDR3 nucleotides are TGTGCCAGCAGCTCCCGAGGTATAGGGGACACCGGGGAGCTGTTTTTT.

The chain carries TRBV2 and TRBJ2-1; maybe TRBD1 (5 bases). V dropped 5 bases and J dropped 1 base, with 18 bases sitting between them. The CDR3 loop spans 17 amino acids. CDR1 is SNHLY, CDR2 FYNNEI, per germline. The CDR3 loop is CASSLPFDRLSYNEQFF. CDR3 coding DNA: TGTGCCAGCAGTCTCCCCTTCGACAGATTATCCTACAATGAGCAGTTCTTC.

This chain links TRBV5-4 with TRBJ2-1; no clear D gene. V lost 4 bases and J lost 9, with 8 bases in between. The CDR3 is 11 amino acids. Germline-derived CDR1 and CDR2 are SGHNT and YYREEE (reference sequence). Here the CDR3 reads CASSTMSEQFF. The CDR3 bases are TGTGCCAGCAGCACCATGTCTGAGCAGTTCTTC.

The chain is built from TRBV27 and TRBJ2-2; D is perhaps TRBD1 (6 bases). CDR3 size: 14 residues. V shed 5 bases and J shed 5 bases, with 12 bases lying between them. Germline CDR1 and CDR2: MNHEY and SMNVEV (reference sequence). The CDR3 region has the DNA TGTGCCAGCAGTGTCGGGACACTAACCGGGGAGCTGTTTTTT. This translates into CASSVGTLTGELFF.

This clone appeared once. The chain is built from TRBV19 and TRBJ2-1, with 8 bases aligning to TRBD1. The CDR3 sequence is 14 residues long. J lost 8 bases, V lost 6 bases, and 9 bases had no gene match. The germline CDR1 and CDR2 sequences are LNHDA and SQIVND (reference sequence). In DNA, the CDR3 is TGTGCCAGTAGCGCTCTCGGACAGGGCTATGAGCAGTTCTTC. Residues: CASSALGQGYEQFF.

This rearrangement joins TRBV19 to TRBJ1-2, with D possibly TRBD1 on 6 matching bases. V was clipped by 6 bases and J by 3 bases, with 11 bases between them. CDR3 length equals 13 residues. The germline gives CDR1 LNHDA, CDR2 SQIVND (reference sequence). The CDR3 sequence is CASRMAGDYGYTF. The DNA of the CDR3 is TGTGCCAGTAGGATGGCAGGGGACTATGGCTACACCTTC.